This TCR beta chain came from a study of regulatory T cells in long-lasting Graves disease. Trimming took 5 bases from V and 8 from J, leaving 21 bases between them. The germline V gene has CDR1 MGHRA and CDR2 YSYEKL. The CDR3 is 15 amino acids. The time point denotes: newly diagnosed GD, antithyroid drugs for less than 3 months. Extracted PBMC RNA gave rise to the TCR library. Libraries of TCR beta came from iRepertoire HTBI primers plus Arm-PCR of CDR3 regions. TCRdb reprocessed the multiplex PCR reads via MiXCR and lists one record per CDR3 protein. This sample has 620,000 or so distinct CDR3 sequences, with 15% to 20% found just once. This sample was shared with a second study, whose subject was T cells in Graves' hyperthyroidism and ophthalmopathy.

The TCR was taken from a woman aged 30 to 39 with Graves disease. The sequencing used peripheral blood mononuclear cells (PBMCs), collected at new diagnosis, from a patient treated with antithyroid drugs. V and J are TRBV4-1 and TRBJ1-1, with D possibly TRBD1 on 6 matching bases. The CDR3 sequence: CASSLGRGTGKEAFF. CDR3 nucleotide sequence: TGCGCCAGCAGCTTAGGTCGGGGCACAGGGAAGGAAGCTTTCTTT.